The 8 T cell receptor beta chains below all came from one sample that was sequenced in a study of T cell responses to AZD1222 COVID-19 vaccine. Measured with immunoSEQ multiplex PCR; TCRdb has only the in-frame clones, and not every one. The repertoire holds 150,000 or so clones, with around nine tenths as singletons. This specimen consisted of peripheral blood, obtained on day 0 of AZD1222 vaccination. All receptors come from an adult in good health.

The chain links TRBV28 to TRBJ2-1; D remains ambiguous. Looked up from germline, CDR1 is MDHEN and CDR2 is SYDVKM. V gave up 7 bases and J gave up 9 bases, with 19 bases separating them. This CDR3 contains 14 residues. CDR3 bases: TGTGCCAGCACCCGTAGAGGTCGTCCGGCTGAGCAGTTCTTC. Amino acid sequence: CASTRRGRPAEQFF. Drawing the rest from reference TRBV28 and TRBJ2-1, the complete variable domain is DVKVTQSSRYLVKRTGEKVFLECVQDMDHENMFWYRQDPGLGLRLIYFSYDVKMKEKGDIPEGYSVSREKKERFSLILESASTNQTSMYLCASTRRGRPAEQFFGPGTRLTVL.

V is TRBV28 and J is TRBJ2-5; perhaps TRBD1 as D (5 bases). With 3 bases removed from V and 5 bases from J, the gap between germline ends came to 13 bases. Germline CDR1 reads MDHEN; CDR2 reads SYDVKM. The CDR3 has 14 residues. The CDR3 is CASSLADGHETQYF. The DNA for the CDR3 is TGTGCCAGCAGTTTGGCGGACGGACATGAGACCCAGTACTTC.

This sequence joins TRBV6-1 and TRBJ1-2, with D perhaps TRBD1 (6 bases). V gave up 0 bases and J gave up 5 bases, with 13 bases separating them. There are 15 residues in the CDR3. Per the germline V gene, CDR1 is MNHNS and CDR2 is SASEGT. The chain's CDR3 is CASSEARTVRYGYTF. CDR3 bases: TGTGCCAGCAGTGAAGCTAGGACAGTAAGGTATGGCTACACCTTC.

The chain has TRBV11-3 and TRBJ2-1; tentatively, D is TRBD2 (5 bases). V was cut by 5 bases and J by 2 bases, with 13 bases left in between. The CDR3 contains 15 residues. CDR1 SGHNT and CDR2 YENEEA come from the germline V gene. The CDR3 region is CASSDRRGTYNEQFF. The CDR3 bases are TGTGCCAGCAGCGACCGCAGAGGGACCTACAATGAGCAGTTCTTC.

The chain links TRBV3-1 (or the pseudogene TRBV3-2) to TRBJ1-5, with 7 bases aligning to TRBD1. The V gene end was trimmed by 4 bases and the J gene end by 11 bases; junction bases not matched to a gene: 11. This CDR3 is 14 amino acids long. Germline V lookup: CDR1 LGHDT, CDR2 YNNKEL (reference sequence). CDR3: CASSPQGVTGAQHF. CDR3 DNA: TGTGCCAGCAGCCCCCAGGGGGTCACGGGGGCCCAGCATTTT.

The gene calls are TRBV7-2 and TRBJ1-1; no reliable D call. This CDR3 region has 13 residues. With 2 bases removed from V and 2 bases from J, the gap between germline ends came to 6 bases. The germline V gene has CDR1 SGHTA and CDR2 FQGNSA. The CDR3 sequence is CASSLWGNTEAFF. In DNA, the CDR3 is TGTGCCAGCAGCTTATGGGGTAACACTGAAGCTTTCTTT.

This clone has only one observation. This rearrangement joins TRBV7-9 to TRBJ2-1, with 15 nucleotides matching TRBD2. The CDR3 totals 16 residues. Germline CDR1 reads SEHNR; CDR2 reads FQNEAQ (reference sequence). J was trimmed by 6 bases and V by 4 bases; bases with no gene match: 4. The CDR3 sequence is CASSSGTSGRSNEQFF. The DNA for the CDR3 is TGTGCCAGCAGCTCCGGGACTAGCGGGAGGTCCAATGAGCAGTTCTTC. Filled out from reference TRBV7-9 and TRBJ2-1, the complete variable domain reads DTGVSQNPRHKITKRGQNVTFRCDPISEHNRLYWYRQTLGQGPEFLTYFQNEAQLEKSRLLSDRFSAERPKGSFSTLEIQRTEQGDSAMYLCASSSGTSGRSNEQFFGPGTRLTVL.

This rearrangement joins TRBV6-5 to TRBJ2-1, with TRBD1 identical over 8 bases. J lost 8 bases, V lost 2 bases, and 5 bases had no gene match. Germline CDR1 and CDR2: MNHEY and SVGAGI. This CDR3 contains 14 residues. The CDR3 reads CASSYGQGADEQFF. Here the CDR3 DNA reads TGTGCCAGCAGTTACGGTCAGGGGGCGGATGAGCAGTTCTTC.